Presented here are 6 T cell receptor beta chains from one specimen sequenced in a study of blood T cell repertoires in COVID-19. Profiling relied on immunoSEQ multiplex PCR, and the TCRdb table lists in-frame clones only, not all of them. This table holds tens of thousands of clones, around 85% found once. The sample comprised peripheral blood. These receptors were collected from a human donor in a cohort sampled during active COVID-19.

The chain couples TRBV5-4 to TRBJ2-7; 14 nucleotides match TRBD2. In germline, CDR1 is SGHNT, CDR2 YYREEE (reference sequence). J lost 4 bases, V lost 6 bases, and 6 bases had no gene match. The CDR3 runs to 15 residues. The CDR3 loop is CASTRGTSGSYEQYF. In nucleotides, the CDR3 is TGTGCCAGCACCCGCGGGACTAGCGGGAGTTACGAGCAGTACTTC.

This clone has more than one count but fewer than ten. The CDR3 sequence is CASSRRLGRRNEQFF. In DNA form, the CDR3 reads TGTGCCAGCAGTCGGCGACTAGGAAGGCGCAATGAGCAGTTCTTC. The chain is built from TRBV6-5 and TRBJ2-1, with TRBD2 as a possible D gene (6 bases). Germline CDR1 and CDR2: MNHEY and SVGAGI. Trimming pared 5 bases from V and 6 bases from J, leaving 17 bases between. The CDR3 spans 15 residues.

The CDR3 here is CASSDRGYEQYF. The CDR3 region has the DNA TGTGCCAGCAGTGATAGGGGGTACGAGCAGTACTTC. V is TRBV2 and J is TRBJ2-7, with D possibly matching TRBD1 (6 bases). The CDR3 is 12 amino acids. The germline V gene encodes CDR1 SNHLY and CDR2 FYNNEI. V was shortened by 3 bases and J by 4 bases, with 7 bases between the two germline ends. The variable domain in full, completed from reference TRBV2 and TRBJ2-7, reads EPEVTQTPSHQVTQMGQEVILRCVPISNHLYFYWYRQILGQKVEFLVSFYNNEISEKSEIFDDQFSVERPDGSNFTLKIRSTKLEDSAMYFCASSDRGYEQYFGPGTRLTVT.

The chain recombines TRBV25-1 with TRBJ2-5, with 10 nucleotides matching TRBD2. V was clipped by 7 bases and J by 0 bases; unmatched bases: 5. The CDR3 is 15 residues long. The germline gives CDR1 MGHDK, CDR2 SYGVNS. CDR3 in amino acids: CASNSLAGDQETQYF. The CDR3 DNA is TGTGCCAGCAATTCTCTAGCGGGGGACCAAGAGACCCAGTACTTC.

This clone was seen only once. The chain recombines TRBV4-1 with TRBJ2-3; 8 bases agree with TRBD1. Trimming removed 1 base from V and 4 bases from J; junction bases left unmatched: 10. From germline, CDR1 is MGHRA and CDR2 YSYEKL. The length of the CDR3 is 17 residues. The chain's CDR3 is CASSQGRGRGRADTQYF. Here the CDR3 DNA reads TGCGCCAGCAGCCAAGGGAGGGGCAGGGGGCGCGCAGATACGCAGTATTTT.

The chain has TRBV29-1 and TRBJ2-7; 8 nucleotides line up with TRBD2. Looked up from germline, CDR1 is SQVTM and CDR2 is ANQGSEA. This CDR3 has 12 amino acids. V trimming: 7 bases; J trimming: 5 bases; junction bases outside the gene matches: 7. This CDR3 is CSARAGGDEQYF. The CDR3 DNA reads as TGCAGCGCTCGGGCGGGGGGTGACGAGCAGTACTTC.